This T cell receptor (beta chain) was documented in a study of cytotoxic CD8 clonotypes in ibrutinib-treated CLL. Overall study: The patients, under 13 relapsed/refractory and more than 14 treatment-naive, included around 18 who were IGHV unmutated.

TCRdb's table, derived via immunoSEQ multiplex PCR, lists solely in-frame clones and lacks some. The sample shows approximately 340,000 clones, 60% to 80% of them seen only once. Germline V gives CDR1 SGDLS, CDR2 YYNGEE. The V segment lost 3 bases and the J segment 2 bases; nucleotides outside the gene matches: 5. The CDR3 is 14 amino acids. This clone occurred a few times. The receptor was isolated from a human donor with chronic lymphocytic leukemia. V usage is TRBV9 and J usage is TRBJ2-7, with 7 nucleotides matching TRBD2. Sequences were derived from PBMCs, sampled after 36 months of ibrutinib treatment. The CDR3 loop reads CASSEAGVPYEQYF. As DNA, the CDR3 is TGTGCCAGCAGCGAGGCGGGAGTCCCCTACGAGCAGTACTTC.